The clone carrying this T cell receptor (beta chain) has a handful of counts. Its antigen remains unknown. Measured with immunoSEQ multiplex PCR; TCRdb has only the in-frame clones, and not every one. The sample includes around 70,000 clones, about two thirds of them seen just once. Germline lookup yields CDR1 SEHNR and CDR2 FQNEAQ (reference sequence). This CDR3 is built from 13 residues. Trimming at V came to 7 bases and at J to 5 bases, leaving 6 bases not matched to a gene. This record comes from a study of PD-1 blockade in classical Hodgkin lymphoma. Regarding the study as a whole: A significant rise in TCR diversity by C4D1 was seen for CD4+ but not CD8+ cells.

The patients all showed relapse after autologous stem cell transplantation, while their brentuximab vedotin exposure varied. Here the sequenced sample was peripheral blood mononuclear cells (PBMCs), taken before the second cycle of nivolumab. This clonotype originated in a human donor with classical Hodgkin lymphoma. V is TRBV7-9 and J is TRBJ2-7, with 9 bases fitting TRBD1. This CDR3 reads CASIPGTGHEQYF. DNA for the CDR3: TGTGCCAGCATTCCCGGGACAGGGCACGAGCAGTACTTC.